The T cell receptor beta chain under discussion was sequenced for a study of technical replicates of blood from four donors. The CDR3 contains 15 residues. Germline V gene data show CDR1 as SGHRS and CDR2 as YFSETQ. The V and J ends lost 0 bases and 3 bases, in that order; junction bases with no gene match: 4. Sequenced by immunoSEQ multiplex PCR; TCRdb stores in-frame clones only, minus some. The sample has under 35,000 clones; just over 90% are singletons. Sequencing was performed on PBMCs. The chain carries TRBV5-1 and TRBJ2-5; 8 bases line up with TRBD1. This receptor was identified in a human donor in good health. Some clones in this sample may be carry-over from other donors' samples. The CDR3 here is CASSLGQGFEETQYF. The CDR3, as DNA: TGCGCCAGCAGCTTGGGACAGGGGTTTGAAGAGACCCAGTACTTC.